These 21 T cell receptor beta chains came from one sample sequenced in a study of blood T cells in healthy people across ages. Primers used in a second PCR of about 6 to 11 cycles were a sample-barcoded 5' primer and a J-beta primer mix. Each CDR3 protein is one row after TCRdb ran MiXCR on the 5' RACE reads. This sample has about a million distinct CDR3 sequences; approximately 50% occur once, and the top ten carry about 21%. Sequenced sample: blood. Source of these receptors: a woman aged 55-69 years in good health.

In this sample, this clonotype turned up a few times. The CDR3 bases are TGTGCCAGCACGGACAGGGGCGCCTGGGATGAGCAGTTCTTC. Protein sequence: CASTDRGAWDEQFF. The chain combines TRBV11-2 with TRBJ2-1; 9 positions agree with TRBD1. Looked up from germline, CDR1 is SGHAT and CDR2 is FQNNGV. J lost 8 bases, V lost 7 bases, and 9 bases had no gene match. The CDR3 covers 14 residues.

The CDR3 nucleotides read TGCAGCGGCGGCGAAGAGTCTACGCAGTATTTT. It encodes CSGGEESTQYF. The V call is TRBV29-1, the J call TRBJ2-3; D gene uncertain. The CDR3 runs to 11 residues. V gave up 7 bases and J gave up 8 bases, with 13 bases separating them. The germline gives CDR1 SQVTM, CDR2 ANQGSEA.

V and J are TRBV7-2 and TRBJ2-2; D unclear. Trimming left V 3 bases short and J 7 bases short, with 12 bases between. Per germline, CDR1 SGHTA and CDR2 FQGNSA. The CDR3 contains 14 residues. The CDR3 DNA follows: TGTGCCAGCAGCTTTAGAGATGGAGTCGGGGAGCTGTTTTTT. It specifies CASSFRDGVGELFF.

V gene TRBV6-2 or TRBV6-3 combines with J gene TRBJ2-4; D is unclear. Near its end, the DNA agrees better with TRBJ2-7, so the J call may be wrong. Germline V gene sequence: CDR1 MNHEY, CDR2 SVGEGT. The CDR3 sequence is 14 residues long. The CDR3 protein is CASSYMGLSGEQYF. The CDR3 nucleotides are TGTGCCAGCAGTTACATGGGCCTATCGGGCGAGCAGTACTTC.

The chain is built from TRBV28 and TRBJ2-5; the D gene is possibly TRBD2 (5 bases). Trimming pared 7 bases from V and 5 bases from J, leaving 14 bases between. Germline V gene data show CDR1 as MDHEN and CDR2 as SYDVKM. This CDR3 has 13 amino acids. The CDR3 coding sequence is TGTGCCAGCACAGAGGGTACGAAGGAGACCCAGTACTTC. Translated: CASTEGTKETQYF.

The chain combines TRBV6-2 or TRBV6-3 with TRBJ2-7; D is unclear. Per germline, CDR1 MNHEY and CDR2 SVGEGT. The CDR3 is 12 amino acids. V was cut by 4 bases and J by 4 bases, with 8 bases left in between. The CDR3: CASSSTTYEQYF. The CDR3 coding sequence is TGTGCCAGCAGTTCCACAACATACGAGCAGTACTTC.

The V and J genes are TRBV7-7 and TRBJ2-1; 9 bases fit TRBD2. The CDR3 runs to 17 residues. V was clipped by 5 bases and J by 0 bases; unmatched bases: 8. Germline V gene lookup returns CDR1 SSHAT and CDR2 FNYEAQ (reference sequence). This CDR3 is CASSEESGRSSYNEQFF. CDR3 DNA sequence: TGTGCCAGCAGCGAAGAAAGCGGGAGGTCCTCCTACAATGAGCAGTTCTTC.

The J gene is TRBJ2-1, the V gene TRBV7-2, with 12 bases that match TRBD1. The CDR3 has 17 amino acids. The ends lost 5 bases at V and 4 bases at J; junction bases unmatched: 9. CDR1 and CDR2 from the germline V gene are SGHTA and FQGNSA. CDR3 region: CASSHRDRGLRYNEQFF. The DNA for the CDR3 is TGTGCCAGCAGCCACCGGGACAGGGGGCTCCGGTACAATGAGCAGTTCTTC.

This clonotype came up a few times. The chain is built from TRBV9 and TRBJ2-7; weak D call: TRBD1 (6 bases). CDR1 and CDR2 (germline): SGDLS, YYNGEE. The V end lost 0 bases, the J end lost 2 bases, and 15 bases lay between the germline ends. This CDR3 is built from 16 residues. The CDR3 is CASSVVKGGQPYEQYF. The CDR3 bases are TGTGCCAGCAGCGTAGTTAAGGGCGGACAGCCCTACGAGCAGTACTTC.

This clonotype occurred a few times. The rearrangement uses TRBV4-3 and TRBJ2-5; 7 nucleotides match TRBD2. Losses at the gene ends were 0 bases for V and 1 base for J; bases not matched to a gene: 14. Germline V gene data show CDR1 as LGHNA and CDR2 as YSLEER. CDR3 length equals 19 residues. CDR3 nucleotides: TGCGCCAGCAGCCAAGATACTGTCTCGGGAGCGGGGACCCAAGAGACCCAGTACTTC. It codes for CASSQDTVSGAGTQETQYF.

This clonotype occurred a few times. The V call is TRBV4-2, the J call TRBJ2-6; D is unclear. The CDR3 is 13 amino acids. V was shortened by 4 bases and J by 4 bases, with 5 bases between the two germline ends. The germline V gene encodes CDR1 LGHNA and CDR2 YNFKEQ. The CDR3 is CASSREGANVLTF. In DNA form, the CDR3 reads TGTGCCAGCAGCCGCGAAGGGGCCAACGTCCTGACTTTC.

V and J are TRBV20-1 and TRBJ2-7; the match to TRBD2 covers 11 bases. The V gene's germline CDR1 is DFQATT and CDR2 SNEGSKA (reference sequence). V shed 1 base, J shed 3 bases, and the junction held 5 bases outside the gene matches. This CDR3 has 15 residues. CDR3 nucleotide sequence: TGCAGTGCTAGAGCACACACTAGCGGGAGCTACGAGCAGTACTTC. It yields the protein CSARAHTSGSYEQYF.

As concerns this clonotype: A read error may account for a junction end that differs from germline. This chain links TRBV5-1 with TRBJ2-7; TRBD2 matches at 11 bases. The CDR3 loop spans 17 amino acids. Germline lookup yields CDR1 SGHRS and CDR2 YFSETQ. The CDR3 reads CASRLESSGRIGDEQYF. The CDR3 region has the DNA TGCGCCAGCCGCTTGGAATCTAGCGGGAGGATCGGCGACGAGCAGTACTTC.

In this sample, this clonotype turned up once. The V and J genes are TRBV7-2 and TRBJ2-7, with D hard to call. This CDR3 is built from 15 residues. The V gene's germline CDR1 is SGHTA and CDR2 FQGNSA. With 4 bases removed from V and 3 bases from J, the gap between germline ends came to 16 bases. Here the CDR3 DNA reads TGTGCCAGCAGCTCCGGATTCCTTGGATACTACGAGCAGTACTTC. The encoded protein is CASSSGFLGYYEQYF. Looking up the rest from reference TRBV7-2 and TRBJ2-7 gives the full variable domain: GAGVSQSPSNKVTEKGKDVELRCDPISGHTALYWYRQSLGQGLEFLIYFQGNSAPDKSGLPSDRFSAERTGGSVSTLTIQRTQQEDSAVYLCASSSGFLGYYEQYFGPGTRLTVT.

This clonotype was seen a handful of times. DNA for the CDR3: TGTGCCAGCAGCTTAATGGCGGGAGAAGGGATCGAGCAGTACTTC. It yields the protein CASSLMAGEGIEQYF. The chain combines TRBV7-2 with TRBJ2-7; 7 bases fit TRBD2. Germline V gives CDR1 SGHTA, CDR2 FQGNSA. This CDR3 has 15 amino acids. V was clipped by 2 bases and J by 6 bases; unmatched bases: 10.

The table lists this clonotype with a few counts. The gene calls are TRBV5-1 and TRBJ1-2; 8 positions match TRBD1. The V gene's germline CDR1 is SGHRS and CDR2 YFSETQ. This CDR3 region has 15 residues. J was trimmed by 6 bases and V by 4 bases; bases with no gene match: 11. The CDR3 is CASSPRTGKSDGYTF. In DNA form, the CDR3 reads TGCGCCAGCAGCCCGAGGACAGGGAAAAGCGATGGCTACACCTTC.

The table lists this clonotype with a count of one. The V and J genes are TRBV10-3 and TRBJ2-5, with TRBD2 matching over 13 bases. Judging by the DNA end, TRBJ2-7 fits better; the J call may be wrong. Germline CDR1 is ENHRY and CDR2 is SYGVKD. This CDR3 spans 14 amino acids. The CDR3 sequence: CANSGTSGIHEQYF. In DNA, the CDR3 is TGTGCCAATTCCGGGACTAGCGGGATTCACGAGCAGTACTTC.

This clonotype was recorded only once. The J gene is TRBJ2-5, the V gene TRBV2, with D perhaps being TRBD1 or TRBD2 (5 bases each). Trimming removed 4 bases from V and 2 bases from J, with 11 bases in between. Germline V gene lookup returns CDR1 SNHLY and CDR2 FYNNEI. The CDR3 is 14 amino acids. The CDR3 nucleotides read TGTGCCAGCAGTGCTGGGGACGATCAAGAGACCCAGTACTTC. Protein: CASSAGDDQETQYF. Looking up the rest from reference TRBV2 and TRBJ2-5 gives the full variable domain: EPEVTQTPSHQVTQMGQEVILRCVPISNHLYFYWYRQILGQKVEFLVSFYNNEISEKSEIFDDQFSVERPDGSNFTLKIRSTKLEDSAMYFCASSAGDDQETQYFGPGTRLLVL.

The chain has TRBV10-3 and TRBJ2-5, with TRBD2 matching 7 bases. With the DNA end fitting TRBJ2-7 better, the J assignment may be wrong. The CDR3 length is 14 residues. The germline V gene encodes CDR1 ENHRY and CDR2 SYGVKD. The CDR3 region has the DNA TGTGCCATCAGTGAGGGAAGGGAGGGTCACGAGCAGTACTTC. This encodes CAISEGREGHEQYF.

This chain uses TRBV9 with TRBJ2-1; no definite D call. Germline-derived CDR1 and CDR2 are SGDLS and YYNGEE. The CDR3 length is 13 residues. Trimming removed 1 base at V and 8 bases at J, with 10 bases between. The CDR3 sequence is CASSVISADEQFF. In DNA, the CDR3 is TGTGCCAGCAGCGTAATCTCCGCGGATGAGCAGTTCTTC.

This clonotype was counted a few times. The rearrangement joins TRBV15 to TRBJ2-3; maybe TRBD2 (5 bases). Germline-derived CDR1 and CDR2 are LNHNV and YYDKDF (reference sequence). This CDR3 region has 12 residues. V gave up 6 bases and J gave up 2 bases, with 6 bases separating them. Here the CDR3 reads CATRDFTDTQYF. Here the CDR3 DNA reads TGTGCCACCAGGGACTTCACAGATACGCAGTATTTT.